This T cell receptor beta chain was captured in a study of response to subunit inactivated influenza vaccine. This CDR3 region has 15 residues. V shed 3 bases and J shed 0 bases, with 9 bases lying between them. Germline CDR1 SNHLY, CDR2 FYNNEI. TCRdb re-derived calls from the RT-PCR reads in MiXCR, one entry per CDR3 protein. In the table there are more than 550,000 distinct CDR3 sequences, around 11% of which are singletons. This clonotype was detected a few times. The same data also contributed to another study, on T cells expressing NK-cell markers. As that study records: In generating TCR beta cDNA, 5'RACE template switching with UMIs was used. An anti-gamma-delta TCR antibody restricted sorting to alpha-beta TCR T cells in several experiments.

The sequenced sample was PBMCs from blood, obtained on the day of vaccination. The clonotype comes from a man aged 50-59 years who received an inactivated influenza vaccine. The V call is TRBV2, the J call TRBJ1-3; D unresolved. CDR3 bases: TGTGCCAGCAGTGATGGGCGGAACTCTGGAAACACCATATATTTT. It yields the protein CASSDGRNSGNTIYF.